Below, 30 T cell receptor beta chains from the same sample are listed, as sequenced in a study of T cell responses to AZD1222 COVID-19 vaccine. The protocol was immunoSEQ multiplex PCR, while the TCRdb copy is restricted to in-frame clones and leaves out a portion. The sample has about 76,000 clones; roughly 84% are singletons. The material sequenced was peripheral blood, taken on day 0 of AZD1222 vaccination. The receptors were sampled from an adult in good health.

The CDR3 is CASRQTSVHEQFF. The CDR3 coding sequence is TGTGCCAGCAGACAAACTAGCGTTCATGAGCAGTTCTTC. The chain couples TRBV28 to TRBJ2-1, with 7 bases fitting TRBD2. From germline, CDR1 is MDHEN and CDR2 SYDVKM. The CDR3 covers 13 residues. V dropped 6 bases and J dropped 8; count of bases not matched to a gene: 7.

The chain carries TRBV7-8 and TRBJ1-2, with 9 bases identical to TRBD1. V lost 5 bases and J lost 5; bases outside the gene matches: 6. Germline V gives CDR1 SGHVS, CDR2 FQNEAQ. The CDR3 extends over 14 amino acids. CDR3 in DNA: TGTGCCAGCAGCAAACTCGGGACAGGGTATGGCTACACCTTC. It is translated as CASSKLGTGYGYTF. Full variable domain (outside the CDR3, taken from reference TRBV7-8 and TRBJ1-2): GAGVSQSPRYKVAKRGQDVALRCDPISGHVSLFWYQQALGQGPEFLTYFQNEAQLDKSGLPSDRFFAERPEGSVSTLKIQRTQQEDSAVYLCASSKLGTGYGYTFGSGTRLTVV.

V gene TRBV19 combines with J gene TRBJ2-7; TRBD2 might be the D (5 bases). CDR3 length: 14 residues. The germline CDR1 and CDR2 sequences are LNHDA and SQIVND (reference sequence). The V and J ends lost 3 bases and 0 bases respectively, with 9 bases between them. CDR3 residues: CASSIGDFSYEQYF. CDR3 nucleotide sequence: TGTGCCAGTAGTATCGGGGATTTCTCCTACGAGCAGTACTTC.

The chain recombines TRBV12-5 with TRBJ1-3, with D perhaps TRBD1 (5 bases). CDR3 length equals 14 residues. Germline V gives CDR1 LGHNT, CDR2 FRNRAP. V lost 5 bases and J 1 base, leaving 9 bases between the germline ends. The CDR3 here is CASGTGLSGNTIYF. CDR3 coding DNA: TGTGCTAGTGGTACGGGACTGTCTGGAAACACCATATATTTT.

This chain joins TRBV10-1 and TRBJ1-2; D unclear. This CDR3 contains 13 residues. Trimming removed 4 bases at V and 13 bases at J, with 19 bases between. Germline CDR1 reads WNHNN; CDR2 reads SYGVQD (reference sequence). CDR3 residues: CASSGGIRPVATF. In DNA, the CDR3 is TGCGCCAGCAGTGGAGGGATTAGGCCGGTGGCCACCTTC.

This clone was counted a single time. The V and J genes are TRBV2 and TRBJ2-2; D is perhaps TRBD1 (5 bases). This CDR3 contains 15 residues. Per germline, CDR1 SNHLY and CDR2 FYNNEI. Trimming took off 4 bases at V and 5 bases at J, with 14 bases between the two ends. CDR3 sequence reads: CASSVGQGLTGELFF. For the CDR3, the DNA is TGTGCCAGCAGTGTTGGGCAGGGTTTAACCGGGGAGCTGTTTTTT.

The V gene is TRBV5-1, the J gene TRBJ2-1, with 7 bases that match TRBD1. The V segment lost 4 bases and the J segment 2 bases; nucleotides outside the gene matches: 12. The CDR3 is made up of 17 amino acids. Germline V gene lookup returns CDR1 SGHRS and CDR2 YFSETQ. The CDR3 DNA is TGCGCCAGCAGCCCCTCGCCAAACAGGGGCCCCTACAATGAGCAGTTCTTC. As protein: CASSPSPNRGPYNEQFF.

The chain joins TRBV11-2 to TRBJ2-1, with TRBD2 matching over 12 bases. With V trimmed by 5 bases and J by 7 bases, 9 bases remained unmatched. Per germline, CDR1 SGHAT and CDR2 FQNNGV. CDR3 length equals 16 residues. The CDR3 here is CASSPPGLAGYNEQFF. For the CDR3, the DNA is TGTGCCAGCAGCCCACCGGGACTAGCGGGTTATAATGAGCAGTTCTTC.

This sequence joins TRBV21-1 and TRBJ2-1; the table's D call, TRBD1, was not checked against the DNA. TRBV21-1 is annotated as a pseudogene. This CDR3 has 16 amino acids. As DNA, the CDR3 is TGTGCCAGCAGCAACCGGACCACAGGGGAAGACTGTGAGCAGTTCTTC. Its protein product is CASSNRTTGEDCEQFF.

The J gene is TRBJ2-1, the V gene TRBV6-5; 8 bases line up with TRBD1. The CDR3 is 14 amino acids. CDR1 and CDR2 (germline): MNHEY, SVGAGI. V gave up 4 bases and J gave up 7 bases; unmatched junction bases: 6. The CDR3: CASSLTGVGNEQFF. The CDR3 DNA reads as TGTGCCAGCAGTTTGACAGGGGTGGGTAATGAGCAGTTCTTC.

The chain combines TRBV10-1 with TRBJ2-1, with 9 nucleotides matching TRBD1. In germline, CDR1 is WNHNN, CDR2 SYGVQD (reference sequence). The V gene end was trimmed by 5 bases and the J gene end by 5 bases; junction bases not matched to a gene: 4. CDR3 length equals 14 residues. The CDR3 loop is CASSLQGADNEQFF. The CDR3 DNA reads TGCGCCAGCAGTCTACAGGGGGCGGACAATGAGCAGTTCTTC.

V is TRBV29-1 and J is TRBJ2-7; 10 nucleotides align to TRBD2. This CDR3 spans 14 amino acids. V dropped 5 bases and J dropped 0; count of bases not matched to a gene: 4. Per the germline V gene, CDR1 is SQVTM and CDR2 is ANQGSEA. CDR3 in DNA: TGCAGCGTTAACCCTAGCGGGAGCTCCTACGAGCAGTACTTC. Translation gives CSVNPSGSSYEQYF.

The chain recombines TRBV27 with TRBJ2-7; possibly TRBD1 for D (6 bases). Per germline, CDR1 MNHEY and CDR2 SMNVEV (reference sequence). V gave up 6 bases and J gave up 3 bases, with 15 bases separating them. This CDR3 contains 14 residues. The DNA for the CDR3 is TGTGCCAGCAGGTCTGCTAGGGGGTTCTACGAGCAGTACGTC. Amino acid sequence: CASRSARGFYEQYV.

By proportion, this clone is medium-sized. The chain is built from TRBV3-1 (or the pseudogene TRBV3-2) and TRBJ2-5; 10 bases are a match to TRBD2. This CDR3 is 22 amino acids long. J lost 0 bases, V lost 1 base, and 20 bases had no gene match. Germline V lookup: CDR1 LGHDT, CDR2 YNNKEL (reference sequence). The CDR3 region has the DNA TGTGCCAGCAGCCAAGGTATACTTTTCGGGACTAGCGTTTTTCCATACCAAGAGACCCAGTACTTC. Amino acid sequence: CASSQGILFGTSVFPYQETQYF.

J is TRBJ1-3 and V is TRBV19, with unresolved D. From germline, CDR1 is LNHDA and CDR2 SQIVND (reference sequence). Trimming left V 5 bases short and J 0 bases short, with 5 bases between. This CDR3 has 13 amino acids. The CDR3 nucleotides are TGTGCCAGTAGTGCGAACTCTGGAAACACCATATATTTT. Its translation is CASSANSGNTIYF.

This chain joins TRBV5-5 and TRBJ2-1; no reliable D call. The length of the CDR3 is 12 residues. Trimming shortened V by 2 bases and J by 8 bases, and 8 bases separated the two germline ends. Germline CDR1 is SGHKS and CDR2 is YYEKEE (reference sequence). The CDR3 protein is CASSFWSYEQFF. CDR3 nucleotide sequence: TGTGCCAGCAGCTTTTGGTCCTATGAGCAGTTCTTC. The whole variable domain, remainder taken from reference TRBV5-5 and TRBJ2-1, is DAGVTQSPTHLIKTRGQQVTLRCSPISGHKSVSWYQQVLGQGPQFIFQYYEKEERGRGNFPDRFSARQFPNYSSELNVNALLLGDSALYLCASSFWSYEQFFGPGTRLTVL.

This chain uses TRBV3-1 (or the pseudogene TRBV3-2) with TRBJ1-4; no firm D call. The germline gives CDR1 LGHDT, CDR2 YNNKEL (reference sequence). V was trimmed by 5 bases and J by 6 bases, leaving 13 bases between them. CDR3 length: 14 residues. The DNA for the CDR3 is TGTGCCAGCAGCTGGGCGGGAGGAGATGAAAAACTGTTTTTT. Translated: CASSWAGGDEKLFF.

The gene calls are TRBV28 and TRBJ2-1; the match to TRBD2 covers 7 bases. The trim removed 2 bases at V and 3 bases at J, leaving 7 bases unmatched. Germline assignment: CDR1 MDHEN and CDR2 SYDVKM. This CDR3 is 16 amino acids long. As DNA, the CDR3 is TGTGCCAGCAGTTTAGCCGCTAGCGGCGACTACAATGAGCAGTTCTTC. It encodes CASSLAASGDYNEQFF.

The chain employs TRBV28 and TRBJ2-1; D remains unclear. V was trimmed by 6 bases and J by 1 base, leaving 19 bases between them. The CDR3 runs 17 residues. CDR1 and CDR2 from the germline V gene are MDHEN and SYDVKM. CDR3 sequence reads: CASSPITSTASYNEQFF. CDR3 in DNA: TGTGCCAGCAGCCCTATCACCAGCACAGCTTCCTACAATGAGCAGTTCTTC.

This chain connects TRBV21-1 to TRBJ2-3; whether TRBD2, the table's D call, matches the DNA was not checked. TRBV21-1 is annotated as a pseudogene. This CDR3 region has 17 residues. For the CDR3, the DNA is TGTGCCAGCAGCAAAGTGGAGCTAGCGGCAATCACAGATACGCAGTATTTT. Encoded protein: CASSKVELAAITDTQYF.

The rearrangement uses TRBV3-1 (or the pseudogene TRBV3-2) and TRBJ1-2; 9 nucleotides align to TRBD1. V shed 2 bases and J 8 bases; nucleotides not matched to a gene: 6. This CDR3 region has 14 residues. Germline assignment: CDR1 LGHDT and CDR2 YNNKEL (reference sequence). CDR3 sequence: CASSQHRGPGGYTF. The DNA for the CDR3 is TGTGCCAGCAGCCAACACAGGGGGCCTGGGGGCTACACCTTC.

The J gene is TRBJ2-7, the V gene TRBV11-2; maybe TRBD2 (7 bases). With 7 bases removed from V and 7 bases from J, the gap between germline ends came to 17 bases. Germline CDR1 reads SGHAT; CDR2 reads FQNNGV. This CDR3 has 13 residues. The CDR3 nucleotides read TGTGCCAGCACCCCGTGGGGGGGCGAAGAGCAGTACTTC. Amino acids: CASTPWGGEEQYF.

The J gene is TRBJ1-4, the V gene TRBV25-1; D is uncertain. The germline V gene has CDR1 MGHDK and CDR2 SYGVNS. This CDR3 comprises 16 residues. The germline V and J ends were trimmed by 3 bases and 0 bases, with 11 bases remaining between them. Written as DNA, the CDR3 is TGTGCCAGCAGTGACGGGGTTACAACAACTAATGAAAAACTGTTTTTT. As protein: CASSDGVTTTNEKLFF.

The V and J genes are TRBV5-1 and TRBJ2-2; no clear D gene. The V and J ends lost 5 bases and 2 bases respectively, with 13 bases between them. Germline V gene data show CDR1 as SGHRS and CDR2 as YFSETQ. The CDR3 has 15 residues. The CDR3 DNA follows: TGCGCCAGCAGATCGGCCGACATAAACACCGGGGAGCTGTTTTTT. This encodes CASRSADINTGELFF.

This chain joins TRBV5-4 and TRBJ2-7; the D gene is possibly TRBD1 (5 bases). Trimming removed 4 bases from V and 5 bases from J, with 13 bases in between. This CDR3 has 13 amino acids. Germline values: CDR1 SGHNT, CDR2 YYREEE (reference sequence). In DNA, the CDR3 is TGTGCCAGCAGCGGGGCAGACTTCAACGAGCAGTACTTC. Encoded protein: CASSGADFNEQYF. Full variable domain (rest looked up from reference TRBV5-4 and TRBJ2-7): ETGVTQSPTHLIKTRGQQVTLRCSSQSGHNTVSWYQQALGQGPQFIFQYYREEENGRGNFPPRFSGLQFPNYSSELNVNALELDDSALYLCASSGADFNEQYFGPGTRLTVT.

This sequence joins TRBV11-1 and TRBJ2-5, with 10 bases aligning to TRBD1. The V and J ends lost 1 base and 5 bases, in that order; junction bases with no gene match: 4. Per germline, CDR1 SGHAT and CDR2 FQDESV (reference sequence). CDR3 size: 15 residues. Here the CDR3 reads CASSLVGTGDETQYF. The CDR3 coding sequence is TGTGCCAGCAGCTTAGTTGGGACAGGGGACGAGACCCAGTACTTC.

V is TRBV3-1 (or the pseudogene TRBV3-2) and J is TRBJ1-1, with D unclear. Trimming took 0 bases from V and 3 from J, leaving 8 bases between them. Per germline, CDR1 LGHDT and CDR2 YNNKEL (reference sequence). The CDR3 has 14 amino acids. The CDR3 DNA reads as TGTGCCAGCAGCCAAGAGTCCCGGTACACTGAAGCTTTCTTT. Amino acid sequence: CASSQESRYTEAFF.

This chain links TRBV29-1 with TRBJ2-1; D is undetermined. The CDR3 is 14 amino acids. V lost 3 bases to trimming and J lost 0 bases, with 9 bases between them. Looked up from germline, CDR1 is SQVTM and CDR2 is ANQGSEA. This CDR3 is CSVELKSSYNEQFF. CDR3 DNA: TGCAGCGTTGAGCTGAAAAGCTCCTACAATGAGCAGTTCTTC.

The chain employs TRBV5-1 and TRBJ2-3; 8 positions match TRBD2. CDR1 is SGHRS and CDR2 is YFSETQ in the germline V gene. The CDR3 sequence is 15 residues long. The J segment lost 4 bases and the V segment lost 0 bases, leaving 4 bases of the junction unmatched. CDR3 sequence: CASSLDTSGADTQYF. The DNA for the CDR3 is TGCGCCAGCAGCTTGGATACTAGCGGAGCAGATACGCAGTATTTT.

This clone is a singleton in its sample. The DNA for the CDR3 is TGTGCCAGCAGCTTAGGACAGATTGGAAACACCATATATTTT. Protein sequence: CASSLGQIGNTIYF. The rearrangement joins TRBV7-2 to TRBJ1-3; tentatively, D is TRBD1 (5 bases). With 1 base removed from V and 3 bases from J, the gap between germline ends came to 7 bases. This CDR3 spans 14 amino acids. The germline gives CDR1 SGHTA, CDR2 FQGNSA.